This T cell receptor (beta chain) was sequenced in a study of monozygotic twins with inflammatory bowel disease. Study-wide findings and caveats: Healthy co-twins had higher TCRbeta inverse Simpson diversity than their IBD twins. Patient-to-patient differences in immunosuppressive treatment may have added variability to the repertoires. Lower sharing of clonotypes with other individuals was seen in IBD patients than in healthy twins. This was most marked in patients showing signs of disease activity.

Per germline, CDR1 MNHEY and CDR2 SMNVEV (reference sequence). The CDR3 runs 14 residues. TCRdb derives one entry per CDR3 protein from the 5' RACE reads, leaving out DNA. The sample table includes approximately 200,000 distinct CDR3 sequences. A remark on this clonotype: Its antigen is unidentified.

The sample comprised blood. The chain couples TRBV27 to TRBJ1-2. The clonotype was recovered from a human donor with ulcerative colitis or Crohn's disease, or a healthy co-twin of an affected twin (not recorded which). The CDR3 spells CASRELGTSNGYTF.